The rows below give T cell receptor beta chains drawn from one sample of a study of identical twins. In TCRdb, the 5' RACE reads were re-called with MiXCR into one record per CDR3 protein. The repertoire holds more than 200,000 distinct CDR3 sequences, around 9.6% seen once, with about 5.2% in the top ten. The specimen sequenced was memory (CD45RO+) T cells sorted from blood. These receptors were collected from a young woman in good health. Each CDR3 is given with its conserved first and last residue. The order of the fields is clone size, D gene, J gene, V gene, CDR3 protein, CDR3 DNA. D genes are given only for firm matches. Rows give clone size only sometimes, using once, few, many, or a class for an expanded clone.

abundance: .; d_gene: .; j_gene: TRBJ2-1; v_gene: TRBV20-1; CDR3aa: CSAHRGARGNEQFF; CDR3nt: TGCAGTGCCCACCGGGGGGCCCGGGGCAATGAGCAGTTCTTC
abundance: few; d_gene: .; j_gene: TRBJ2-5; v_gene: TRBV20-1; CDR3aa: CSARLAAHQETQYF; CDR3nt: TGCAGTGCTAGGCTCGCGGCGCATCAAGAGACCCAGTACTTC
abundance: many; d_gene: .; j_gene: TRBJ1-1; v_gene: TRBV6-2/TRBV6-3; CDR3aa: CASSYGRTEAFF; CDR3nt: TGTGCCAGCAGCTACGGAAGGACTGAAGCTTTCTTT
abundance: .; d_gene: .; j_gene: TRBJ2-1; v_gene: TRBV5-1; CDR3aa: CASSLENSYNEQFF; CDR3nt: TGCGCCAGCAGCTTGGAGAACTCCTACAATGAGCAGTTCTTC
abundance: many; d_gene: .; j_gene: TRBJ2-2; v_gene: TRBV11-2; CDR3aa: CASSIGRANTGELFF; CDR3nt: TGTGCCAGCAGCATTGGACGGGCGAACACCGGGGAGCTGTTTTTT
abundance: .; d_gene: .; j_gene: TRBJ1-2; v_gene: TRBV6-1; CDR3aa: CASSEVVAVYGYTF; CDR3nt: TGTGCCAGCAGTGAAGTAGTGGCAGTCTATGGCTACACCTTC
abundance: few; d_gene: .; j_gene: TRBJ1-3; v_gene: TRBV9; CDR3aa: CASSVGRNGNTIYF; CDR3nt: TGTGCCAGCAGCGTAGGACGGAATGGAAACACCATATATTTT
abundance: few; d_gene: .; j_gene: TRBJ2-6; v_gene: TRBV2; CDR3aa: CASSGGLDSGANVLTF; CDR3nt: TGTGCCAGCAGTGGTGGACTGGACTCTGGGGCCAACGTCCTGACTTTC
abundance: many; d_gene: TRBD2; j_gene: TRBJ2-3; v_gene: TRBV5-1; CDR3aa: CASNVAGGADTQYF; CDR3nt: TGCGCCAGCAACGTAGCGGGAGGGGCAGATACGCAGTATTTT
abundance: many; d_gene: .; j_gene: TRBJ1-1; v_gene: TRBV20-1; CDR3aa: CSASGNTEAFF; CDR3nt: TGCAGTGCGAGTGGAAACACTGAAGCTTTCTTT
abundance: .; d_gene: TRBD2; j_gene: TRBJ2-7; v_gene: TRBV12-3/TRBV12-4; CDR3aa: CASSLLGGDALREQYF; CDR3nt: TGTGCCAGCAGTTTACTGGGGGGGGACGCCCTGAGGGAGCAGTACTTC
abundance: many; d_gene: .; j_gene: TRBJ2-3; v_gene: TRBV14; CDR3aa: CASSKRVETDTDTQYF; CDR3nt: TGTGCCAGCAGCAAACGGGTCGAGACGGATACAGATACGCAGTATTTT
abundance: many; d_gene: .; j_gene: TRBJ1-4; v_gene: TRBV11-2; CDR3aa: CASSPTLTNEKLFF; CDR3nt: TGTGCCAGCAGCCCGACCTTAACTAATGAAAAACTGTTTTTT
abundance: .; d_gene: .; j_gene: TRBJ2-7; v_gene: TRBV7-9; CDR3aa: CASTQIGTLSYEQYF; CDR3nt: TGTGCCAGCACCCAAATCGGGACTTTATCCTACGAGCAGTACTTC
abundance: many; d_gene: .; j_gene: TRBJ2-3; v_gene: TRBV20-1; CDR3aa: CSARTGAGPRDTQYF; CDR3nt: TGCAGTGCTAGGACAGGCGCCGGCCCGCGAGATACGCAGTATTTT
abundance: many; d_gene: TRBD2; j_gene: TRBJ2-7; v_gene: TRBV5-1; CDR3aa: CASSSHGLAGAYEQYF; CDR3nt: TGCGCCAGCAGCTCTCATGGACTAGCGGGAGCCTACGAGCAGTACTTC
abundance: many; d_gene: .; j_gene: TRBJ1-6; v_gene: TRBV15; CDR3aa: CATTQKQGRSPLHF; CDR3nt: TGTGCCACCACCCAAAAACAGGGTCGTTCACCCCTCCACTTT
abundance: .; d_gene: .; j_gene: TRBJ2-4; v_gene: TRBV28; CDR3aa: CASSLPDGAKNIQYF; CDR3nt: TGTGCCAGCAGTTTACCGGACGGAGCCAAAAACATTCAGTACTTC
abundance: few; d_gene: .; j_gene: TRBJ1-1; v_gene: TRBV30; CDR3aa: CAWEGFYTNTEAFF; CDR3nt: TGTGCCTGGGAGGGGTTTTATACGAACACTGAAGCTTTCTTT
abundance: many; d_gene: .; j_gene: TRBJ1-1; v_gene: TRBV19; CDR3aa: CASTRQLNTEAFF; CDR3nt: TGTGCCAGTACTCGACAGTTGAACACTGAAGCTTTCTTT
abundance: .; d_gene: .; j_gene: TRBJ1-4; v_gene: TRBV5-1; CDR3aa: CASSPEEALNEKLFF; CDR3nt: TGCGCCAGCAGTCCTGAAGAGGCTCTTAATGAAAAACTGTTTTTT
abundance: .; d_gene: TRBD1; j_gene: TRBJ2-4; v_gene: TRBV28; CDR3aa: CASSLGQDDIQYF; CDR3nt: TGTGCCAGCAGTTTAGGACAGGATGACATTCAGTACTTC
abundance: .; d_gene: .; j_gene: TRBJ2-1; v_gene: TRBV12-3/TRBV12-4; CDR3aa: CASSSRGDEQFF; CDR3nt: TGTGCCAGCAGTAGCCGGGGAGATGAGCAGTTCTTC
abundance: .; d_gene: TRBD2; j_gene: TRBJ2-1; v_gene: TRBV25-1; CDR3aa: CASSDSSGRAYNEQFF; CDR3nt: TGTGCCAGCAGTGACTCTAGCGGGAGGGCCTACAATGAGCAGTTCTTC
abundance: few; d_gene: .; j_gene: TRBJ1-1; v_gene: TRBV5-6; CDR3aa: CASSFRVLNTEAFF; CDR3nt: TGTGCCAGCAGCTTCAGAGTATTGAACACTGAAGCTTTCTTT
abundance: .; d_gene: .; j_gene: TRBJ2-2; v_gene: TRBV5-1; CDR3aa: CASRVQAPNTGELFF; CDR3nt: TGCGCCAGCAGGGTACAGGCGCCGAACACCGGGGAGCTGTTTTTT
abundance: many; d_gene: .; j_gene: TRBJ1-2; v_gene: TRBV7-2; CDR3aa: CASSSGSEVHYGYTF; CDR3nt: TGTGCCAGCAGCTCCGGTTCGGAGGTTCACTATGGCTACACCTTC
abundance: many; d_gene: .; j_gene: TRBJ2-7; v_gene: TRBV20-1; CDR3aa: CSASSGALKDYEQYF; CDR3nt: TGCAGTGCTAGTTCGGGAGCACTTAAGGACTACGAGCAGTACTTC
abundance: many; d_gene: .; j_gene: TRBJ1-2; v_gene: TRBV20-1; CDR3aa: CSARVRYRPTSAFYGYTF; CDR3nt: TGCAGTGCTAGAGTTAGGTACAGGCCGACCTCCGCTTTCTATGGCTACACCTTC
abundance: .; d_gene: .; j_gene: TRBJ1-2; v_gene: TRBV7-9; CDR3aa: CASSSGRGYGYTF; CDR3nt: TGTGCCAGCAGCTCAGGACGGGGATATGGCTACACCTTC
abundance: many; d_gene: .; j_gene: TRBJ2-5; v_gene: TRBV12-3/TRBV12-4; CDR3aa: CASSAGPGGTQYF; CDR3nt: TGTGCCAGCAGCGCAGGGCCTGGGGGGACCCAGTACTTC
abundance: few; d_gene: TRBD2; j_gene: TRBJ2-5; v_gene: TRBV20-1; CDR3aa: CSALAGQETQYF; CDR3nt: TGCAGTGCACTAGCGGGGCAAGAGACCCAGTACTTC
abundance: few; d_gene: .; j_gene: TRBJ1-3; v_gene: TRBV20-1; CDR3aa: CSARVPPGGNTIYF; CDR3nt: TGCAGTGCTAGAGTTCCCCCGGGTGGAAACACCATATATTTT
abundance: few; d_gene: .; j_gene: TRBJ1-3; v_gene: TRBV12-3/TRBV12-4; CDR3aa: CASSLEPPNTIYF; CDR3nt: TGTGCCAGCAGTTTGGAACCACCTAACACCATATATTTT
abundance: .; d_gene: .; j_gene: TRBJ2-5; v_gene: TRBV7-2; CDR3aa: CASSWVFSGEETQYF; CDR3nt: TGTGCCAGCAGCTGGGTATTTAGCGGAGAAGAGACCCAGTACTTC
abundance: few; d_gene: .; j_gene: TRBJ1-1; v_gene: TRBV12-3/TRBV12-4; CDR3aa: CASSLLPGGGDRAFF; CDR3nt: TGTGCCAGCAGTCTGCTTCCGGGGGGAGGTGACCGTGCTTTCTTT
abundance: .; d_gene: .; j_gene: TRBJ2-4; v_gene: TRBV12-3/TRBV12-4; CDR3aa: CASSPGGQQNIQYF; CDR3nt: TGTGCCAGCAGTCCGGGGGGACAGCAAAACATTCAGTACTTC
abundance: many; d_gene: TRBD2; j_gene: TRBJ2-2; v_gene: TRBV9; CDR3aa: CASSVRGGGLPTGELFF; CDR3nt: TGTGCCAGCAGCGTCAGAGGCGGGGGGCTTCCCACCGGGGAGCTGTTTTTT
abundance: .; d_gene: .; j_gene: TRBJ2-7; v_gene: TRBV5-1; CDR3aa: CASSLELATYEQYF; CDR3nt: TGCGCCAGCAGCTTGGAACTGGCGACCTACGAGCAGTACTTC
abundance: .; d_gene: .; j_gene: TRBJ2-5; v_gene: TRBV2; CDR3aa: CASSPAWSGEETQYF; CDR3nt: TGTGCCTCCTCCCCCGCATGGAGCGGCGAAGAGACCCAGTACTTC